The 27 T cell receptor beta chains given below trace back to one sample, sequenced in a study of T cell responses to AZD1222 COVID-19 vaccine. Repertoires were generated with immunoSEQ multiplex PCR, while TCRdb's copy carries only in-frame clones and drops some. The data contain 150,000 to 200,000 clones, 85% to 95% of them singletons. The sequenced sample was peripheral blood, obtained 28 days after the second AZD1222 dose. The receptors come from an adult who received the AZD1222 COVID-19 vaccine.

The V gene is TRBV15, the J gene TRBJ1-1; D gene uncertain. Germline values: CDR1 LNHNV, CDR2 YYDKDF (reference sequence). V was cut by 6 bases and J by 0 bases, with 8 bases left in between. There are 13 residues in the CDR3. The CDR3 DNA sequence: TGTGCCACCAGGATGAAGCTGAACACTGAAGCTTTCTTT. Protein: CATRMKLNTEAFF.

The CDR3 sequence: CASSLSLAGSYEQYF. For the CDR3, the DNA is TGTGCCAGCAGTTTAAGCCTAGCGGGATCCTACGAGCAGTACTTC. The chain links TRBV27 to TRBJ2-7; 9 bases fit TRBD2. V dropped 2 bases and J dropped 1; count of bases not matched to a gene: 3. The CDR3 is 15 amino acids. Germline V gene data show CDR1 as MNHEY and CDR2 as SMNVEV (reference sequence).

V gene TRBV6-2 or TRBV6-3 combines with J gene TRBJ2-7; 7 bases fit TRBD1. The CDR3 loop spans 14 amino acids. Germline CDR1 MNHEY, CDR2 SVGEGT. V shed 2 bases, J shed 5 bases, and the junction held 6 bases outside the gene matches. The CDR3 loop reads CASSYAGDRDEQYF. The CDR3 nucleotides are TGTGCCAGCAGTTACGCGGGCGACAGGGACGAGCAGTACTTC.

This clone has only one observation. V usage is TRBV4-1 and J usage is TRBJ1-4; D not resolved. With 0 bases removed from V and 10 bases from J, the gap between germline ends came to 6 bases. CDR1 is MGHRA, CDR2 YSYEKL, per germline. The CDR3 contains 12 residues. Here the CDR3 DNA reads TGCGCCAGCAGCCAAGATGGAGGAAAACTGTTTTTT. Its protein is CASSQDGGKLFF.

The chain is built from TRBV5-1 and TRBJ2-7; weak D call: TRBD1 (6 bases). The CDR3 totals 13 residues. In germline, CDR1 is SGHRS, CDR2 YFSETQ. Between the trimmed V and J ends, which lost 0 bases and 3 bases, there was a span of 7 bases. The CDR3 here is CASSLGTDYEQYF. The CDR3 bases are TGCGCCAGCAGCTTGGGGACAGACTACGAGCAGTACTTC.

J is TRBJ2-7 and V is TRBV7-8; TRBD1 is a possible D gene (6 bases). Germline CDR1 is SGHVS and CDR2 is FQNEAQ. The length of the CDR3 is 15 residues. The V end lost 5 bases, the J end lost 3 bases, and 17 bases lay between the germline ends. The CDR3 region is CASSRDTLVIYEQYF. DNA for the CDR3: TGTGCCAGCAGCCGGGACACCTTAGTAATCTACGAGCAGTACTTC.

V and J are TRBV6-5 and TRBJ1-4, with D unclear. Per germline, CDR1 MNHEY and CDR2 SVGAGI. The CDR3 is made up of 14 amino acids. The V end was cut by 6 bases, the J end by 6 bases, with 14 bases between. The CDR3 sequence: CASRSSESYEKLFF. The CDR3 DNA follows: TGTGCCAGCAGATCCTCGGAGAGTTATGAAAAACTGTTTTTT.

The chain's CDR3 is CASSPWDGKGEQYF. CDR3 nucleotide sequence: TGTGCCAGCAGCCCCTGGGACGGGAAAGGGGAGCAGTACTTC. The chain links TRBV5-5 to TRBJ2-7; D is possibly TRBD1 or TRBD2 (5 bases each). V lost 4 bases to trimming and J lost 7 bases, with 18 bases between them. This CDR3 contains 14 residues. The germline V gene has CDR1 SGHKS and CDR2 YYEKEE (reference sequence).

The V call is TRBV19, the J call TRBJ2-2, with 7 bases matching TRBD2. This CDR3 comprises 17 residues. CDR1 and CDR2 from the germline V gene are LNHDA and SQIVND (reference sequence). After removal of 4 bases from V and 5 bases from J, the junction contained 13 bases not matched to a gene. CDR3 nucleotide sequence: TGTGCCAGTAGTACGGATTACGGCGGGAGTTTGACCGGGGAGCTGTTTTTT. Translation gives CASSTDYGGSLTGELFF.

The chain links TRBV6-5 to TRBJ2-1, with 8 bases that match TRBD1. CDR3 length equals 15 residues. V shed 1 base and J 7 bases; nucleotides not matched to a gene: 6. The germline V gene has CDR1 MNHEY and CDR2 SVGAGI. The CDR3 loop reads CASSYLAGGRNEQFF. The CDR3 region has the DNA TGTGCCAGCAGTTACTTAGCAGGGGGCCGAAATGAGCAGTTCTTC.

The V and J genes are TRBV7-9 and TRBJ1-1; weak D call: TRBD1 (5 bases). V lost 1 base and J lost 1, with 13 bases in between. The CDR3 runs to 16 residues. Germline CDR1 is SEHNR and CDR2 is FQNEAQ (reference sequence). The CDR3 sequence: CASSLVGAGQNTEAFF. DNA of the CDR3: TGTGCCAGCAGCTTAGTGGGTGCAGGACAGAACACTGAAGCTTTCTTT.

The chain employs TRBV29-1 and TRBJ1-3; no reliable D call. Germline V CDR1 and CDR2: SQVTM, ANQGSEA. The CDR3 has 15 residues. V lost 6 bases and J 0 bases, leaving 15 bases between the germline ends. The CDR3 region has the DNA TGCAGCGTGGGAAAGACGGCAGGCTCTGGAAACACCATATATTTT. Protein: CSVGKTAGSGNTIYF.

The rearrangement joins TRBV9 to TRBJ1-5; unclear D gene. Germline V gives CDR1 SGDLS, CDR2 YYNGEE. CDR3 size: 13 residues. V was clipped by 2 bases and J by 3 bases, with 6 bases between them. CDR3 sequence: CASSVGVNQPQHF. The CDR3 bases are TGTGCCAGCAGCGTCGGGGTCAATCAGCCCCAGCATTTT.

The chain links TRBV6-2 or TRBV6-3 to TRBJ2-3; no definite D call. V lost 6 bases and J lost 6, with 10 bases in between. CDR3 length: 12 residues. The germline CDR1 and CDR2 sequences are MNHEY and SVGEGT. The CDR3 DNA is TGTGCCAGCAGCCTACTATGGGATACGCAGTATTTT. Translated: CASSLLWDTQYF.

The chain has TRBV5-1 and TRBJ1-4; a possible D gene is TRBD1 (5 bases). Trimming pared 2 bases from V and 3 bases from J, leaving 11 bases between. This CDR3 spans 15 amino acids. Per the germline V gene, CDR1 is SGHRS and CDR2 is YFSETQ. The CDR3 spells CASSFQGVANEKLFF. The DNA for the CDR3 is TGCGCCAGCAGCTTTCAGGGAGTTGCTAATGAAAAACTGTTTTTT. The whole variable domain, remainder taken from reference TRBV5-1 and TRBJ1-4, is KAGVTQTPRYLIKTRGQQVTLSCSPISGHRSVSWYQQTPGQGLQFLFEYFSETQRNKGNFPGRFSGRQFSNSRSEMNVSTLELGDSALYLCASSFQGVANEKLFFGSGTQLSVL.

This rearrangement joins TRBV9 to TRBJ1-1; 7 bases are a match to TRBD1. V gave up 3 bases and J gave up 0 bases; unmatched junction bases: 5. Germline V gives CDR1 SGDLS, CDR2 YYNGEE. The CDR3 has 15 residues. This chain's CDR3 is CASSAGTAMNTEAFF. CDR3 coding DNA: TGTGCCAGCAGCGCCGGGACAGCGATGAACACTGAAGCTTTCTTT.

V is TRBV6-6 and J is TRBJ2-1; 9 bases fit TRBD1. The CDR3 sequence is 17 residues long. V shed 5 bases, J shed 7 bases, and the junction held 15 bases outside the gene matches. Looked up from germline, CDR1 is MNHNY and CDR2 is SVGAGI (reference sequence). CDR3 sequence (DNA): TGTGCCAGCAGTCACAAGGGGACAGGGTCGGGACTTAATGAGCAGTTCTTC. Its translation: CASSHKGTGSGLNEQFF.

V gene TRBV28 combines with J gene TRBJ2-7; D is ambiguous. In germline, CDR1 is MDHEN, CDR2 SYDVKM. The CDR3 runs to 13 residues. Trimming took 6 bases from V and 0 from J, leaving 9 bases between them. CDR3 bases: TGTGCCAGCAGAGTGGGTATCTCCTACGAGCAGTACTTC. Its translation: CASRVGISYEQYF.

V gene TRBV6-5 combines with J gene TRBJ2-1; 8 nucleotides align to TRBD2. The germline V gene has CDR1 MNHEY and CDR2 SVGAGI. The CDR3 has 11 residues. V was pared by 9 bases and J by 10 bases, with 5 bases of the junction left unmatched. The CDR3 reads CASSRLAEQFF. The CDR3 DNA follows: TGTGCCAGTAGCCGACTAGCGGAGCAGTTCTTC.

CDR3 amino acids: CASSQGGQGTPYEQYF. DNA of the CDR3: TGTGCCAGCAGCCAGGGGGGACAGGGGACGCCTTACGAGCAGTACTTC. The chain combines TRBV21-1 with TRBJ2-7; the D segment call TRBD1 is taken from the table without a DNA check. TRBV21-1 is flagged as a pseudogene. CDR3 length: 16 residues.

The CDR3 DNA reads as TGTGCCAGCAGCTTGGATGGCAGGGCACGGAGTAGGACCGGGGAGCTGTTTTTT. Protein sequence: CASSLDGRARSRTGELFF. The chain joins TRBV5-6 to TRBJ2-2; possibly TRBD1 for D (5 bases). The V gene lost 0 bases and the J gene lost 5 bases, with 20 bases spanning the gap. There are 18 residues in the CDR3. CDR1 is SGHDT, CDR2 YYEEEE, per germline.

The chain uses TRBV4-3 and TRBJ1-6; possibly TRBD1 for D (5 bases). This CDR3 has 15 residues. Trimming shortened V by 2 bases and J by 5 bases, and 10 bases separated the two germline ends. The V gene's germline CDR1 is LGHNA and CDR2 YSLEER. The CDR3 DNA is TGCGCCAGCAGCCAACGGGAGGGGAATAATTCACCCCTCCACTTT. This codes for CASSQREGNNSPLHF.

The rearrangement joins TRBV18 to TRBJ1-1; D gene ambiguous. The CDR3 sequence is 16 residues long. Germline lookup yields CDR1 KGHSH and CDR2 LQKENI. V was shortened by 2 bases and J by 0 bases, with 13 bases between the two germline ends. The CDR3: CASSPKSEGMNTEAFF. The CDR3 region has the DNA TGTGCCAGCTCACCAAAGTCCGAGGGAATGAACACTGAAGCTTTCTTT.

The CDR3 DNA is TGTGCCTGGAGTGTACAGTCAGGGGGCGTTCAGCCCCAGCATTTT. This encodes CAWSVQSGGVQPQHF. V and J are TRBV30 and TRBJ1-5, with 8 bases lining up with TRBD1. Germline V lookup: CDR1 GTSNPN, CDR2 SVGIG (reference sequence). The V and J ends lost 0 bases and 6 bases, in that order; junction bases with no gene match: 7. The CDR3 spans 15 residues.

The chain joins TRBV12-3 or TRBV12-4 to TRBJ1-2; D perhaps matches TRBD1 (6 bases). The V end lost 11 bases, the J end lost 4 bases, and 17 bases lay between the germline ends. CDR3 length: 13 amino acids. CDR3 loop: CASRGVLSYGYTF. The CDR3 DNA reads as TGTGCCTCGAGGGGGGTTTTAAGCTATGGCTACACCTTC.

This chain uses TRBV7-2 with TRBJ2-1, with unresolved D. The CDR3 consists of 15 residues. Looked up from germline, CDR1 is SGHTA and CDR2 is FQGNSA. Trimming took off 1 base at V and 2 bases at J, with 9 bases between the two ends. Here the CDR3 DNA reads TGTGCCAGCAGCTTAGAGGGCAGGCCCTACAATGAGCAGTTCTTC. This codes for CASSLEGRPYNEQFF.

The CDR3 DNA is TGTGCCAGCAGCCCACGACACCCACGGAGCTCCTACAATGAGCAGTTCTTC. It translates to CASSPRHPRSSYNEQFF. J is TRBJ2-1 and V is TRBV9; D unresolved. This CDR3 comprises 17 residues. Trimming shortened V by 4 bases and J by 0 bases, and 17 bases separated the two germline ends. Germline lookup yields CDR1 SGDLS and CDR2 YYNGEE. The full variable domain, rest sourced from reference TRBV9 and TRBJ2-1, is DSGVTQTPKHLITATGQRVTLRCSPRSGDLSVYWYQQSLDQGLQFLIQYYNGEERAKGNILERFSAQQFPDLHSELNLSSLELGDSALYFCASSPRHPRSSYNEQFFGPGTRLTVL.